The rows below give T cell receptor beta chains drawn from one sample of a study of shared clonotypes between healthy human individuals. The repertoire was sequenced with immunoSEQ multiplex PCR; TCRdb's copy has only in-frame clones and lacks some. The table records 800,000 or so clones, just over 95% of them present only once. Material: naive CD8+ T cells sorted from blood. The receptors here all came from a man younger than 40 in good health. CDR3s include the opening cysteine and the closing phenylalanine or tryptophan. A D gene is named only where the DNA matches it firmly. The size of a clone is reported for some rows only, either as once, few or many, or as a class for expanded clones.

abundance	d_gene	v_gene	j_gene	CDR3aa	CDR3nt
NA	NA	TRBV6-5	TRBJ1-5	CASSQGPVNQPQHF	TGTGCCAGCAGCCAAGGACCTGTCAATCAGCCCCAGCATTTT
NA	TRBD1	TRBV7-8	TRBJ2-6	CASTALQGFGANVLTF	TGTGCCAGCACCGCTCTACAGGGGTTTGGGGCCAACGTCCTGACTTTC
NA	NA	TRBV5-6	TRBJ2-5	CASSLGVSGALETQYF	TGTGCCAGCAGCTTGGGGGTTTCGGGGGCGTTGGAGACCCAGTACTTC
once	NA	TRBV21-1	TRBJ2-7	CASSKTGDPYEQYF	TGTGCCAGCAGCAAGACAGGGGATCCCTACGAGCAGTACTTC
NA	NA	TRBV28	TRBJ1-4	CASSLISQTGLDEKLFF	TGTGCCAGCAGTTTAATTTCCCAGACAGGATTGGATGAAAAACTGTTTTTT
NA	TRBD2	TRBV5-1	TRBJ2-7	CASSLRSGLAGPSYEQYF	TGCGCCAGCAGCTTGCGGTCGGGACTAGCGGGCCCCTCCTACGAGCAGTACTTC
NA	TRBD1	TRBV13	TRBJ2-7	CASSLSPGQDGNEQYF	TGTGCCAGCAGCTTATCACCGGGACAGGATGGAAACGAGCAGTACTTC
NA	NA	TRBV7-9	TRBJ1-1	CASSLLSRNTEAFF	TGTGCCAGCAGTCTCCTATCCCGGAACACTGAAGCTTTCTTT
NA	NA	TRBV19	TRBJ1-2	CASTSGQGLNGYTF	TGTGCCAGTACCTCCGGGCAGGGGTTAAATGGCTACACCTTC
NA	NA	TRBV5-1	TRBJ2-7	CASSLGASYEQYF	TGCGCCAGCAGCTTGGGGGCGTCCTACGAGCAGTACTTC
NA	TRBD2	TRBV6-4	TRBJ2-1	CASSALAGTGGEQFF	TGTGCCAGCAGCGCCCTAGCGGGGACCGGGGGAGAGCAGTTCTTC
NA	NA	TRBV9	TRBJ2-2	CASSVVSTGELFF	TGTGCCAGCAGCGTAGTGTCCACCGGGGAGCTGTTTTTT
NA	NA	TRBV4-1	TRBJ1-2	CASSQEGRANYGYTF	TGCGCCAGCAGCCAAGAGGGCAGGGCCAACTATGGCTACACCTTC
once	NA	TRBV9	TRBJ1-2	CASGQRRTF	TGTGCCAGCGGACAAAGGAGGACCTTC
NA	NA	TRBV7-9	TRBJ2-4	CASSFGWDPKNIQYF	TGTGCCAGCAGCTTTGGATGGGATCCCAAAAACATTCAGTACTTC
NA	NA	TRBV4-1	TRBJ1-2	CASSQEAEVYGYTF	TGCGCCAGCAGCCAAGAGGCAGAAGTCTATGGCTACACCTTC
NA	TRBD1	TRBV14	TRBJ2-2	CASSADRVGFVTGELFF	TGTGCCAGCAGCGCGGACAGGGTGGGGTTCGTGACCGGGGAGCTGTTTTTT
NA	TRBD2	TRBV19	TRBJ2-1	CASSKRRAGVGNEQFF	TGTGCCAGTAGTAAACGCCGGGCGGGAGTGGGCAATGAGCAGTTCTTC
NA	NA	TRBV7-9	TRBJ2-7	CASSSHGIYEQYF	TGTGCCAGCAGCAGCCATGGAATCTACGAGCAGTACTTC
NA	NA	TRBV5-5	TRBJ1-1	CASRPRAGMNTEAFF	TGTGCCAGCAGGCCCCGAGCAGGGATGAACACTGAAGCTTTCTTT
NA	TRBD1	TRBV7-6	TRBJ1-2	CASSLATNHKGALGYTF	TGTGCCAGCAGCTTAGCGACCAACCATAAGGGGGCCCTGGGCTACACCTTC
NA	TRBD2	TRBV11-2	TRBJ2-1	CASSSTSGVYNEQFF	TGTGCCAGCAGCTCCACTAGCGGGGTCTACAATGAGCAGTTCTTC
NA	NA	TRBV1	TRBJ2-5	CTSSHQGHVRETQYF	TGCACCAGCAGCCATCAAGGTCATGTCAGAGAGACCCAGTACTTC
NA	NA	TRBV6-5	TRBJ2-7	CASSYWDSYEQYF	TGTGCCAGCAGTTACTGGGACTCCTACGAGCAGTACTTC
NA	TRBD1	TRBV30	TRBJ1-5	CAWSRTGGNQPQHF	TGTGCCTGGAGTAGGACAGGGGGCAATCAGCCCCAGCATTTT
NA	NA	TRBV5-5	TRBJ2-1	CASSAPLEQFF	TGTGCCAGCAGTGCTCCACTTGAGCAGTTCTTC
NA	NA	TRBV7-9	TRBJ2-5	CASSLWSGGRVETQYF	TGTGCCAGCAGCCTTTGGAGTGGAGGACGAGTAGAGACCCAGTACTTC
NA	TRBD2	TRBV19	TRBJ2-3	CASNLAGNVEADTQYF	TGTGCCAGTAATTTAGCGGGAAATGTCGAGGCAGATACGCAGTATTTT
NA	NA	TRBV5-6	TRBJ2-2	CASSWGGATGELFF	TGTGCCAGCAGCTGGGGTGGTGCCACCGGGGAGCTGTTTTTT
NA	NA	TRBV4-1	TRBJ2-3	CASSQVALATSDTQYF	TGCGCCAGCAGCCAAGTGGCTCTAGCGACCTCAGATACGCAGTATTTT
NA	TRBD1	TRBV7-3	TRBJ2-2	CASSLGQGDSAGELFF	TGTGCCAGCAGCCTGGGACAGGGGGACTCAGCCGGGGAGCTGTTTTTT
NA	NA	TRBV5-1	TRBJ2-7	CASSSGVRGLETPYEQYF	TGCGCCAGCAGCTCGGGGGTCCGGGGGCTGGAAACGCCTTACGAGCAGTACTTC
NA	NA	TRBV28	TRBJ2-1	CASSVGPKGYNEQFF	TGTGCCAGCAGTGTTGGACCAAAAGGGTACAATGAGCAGTTCTTC
NA	NA	TRBV7-2	TRBJ2-2	CASSVLVGITGELFF	TGTGCCAGCAGCGTGCTAGTGGGGATCACCGGGGAGCTGTTTTTT
NA	NA	TRBV27	TRBJ1-4	CASSTSGDELFF	TGTGCCAGCAGTACCTCGGGGGACGAACTGTTTTTT
NA	NA	TRBV6-5	TRBJ2-1	CASSYVPGVTYNEQFF	TGTGCCAGCAGTTATGTTCCGGGAGTGACTTACAATGAGCAGTTCTTC
NA	TRBD2	TRBV7-3	TRBJ2-7	CASSKLAGGTYEQYF	TGTGCCAGCAGCAAACTAGCGGGAGGAACCTACGAGCAGTACTTC
NA	NA	TRBV10-3	TRBJ1-1	CAISGQLEAFF	TGTGCCATCAGTGGACAGCTTGAAGCTTTCTTT
once	NA	TRBV7-9	TRBJ2-7	CASSLGELPYEQYF	TGTGCCAGCAGCTTAGGAGAGTTGCCTTACGAGCAGTACTTC
NA	NA	TRBV19	TRBJ2-7	CASSIFPRGDYEQYF	TGTGCCAGTAGTATTTTCCCCAGGGGAGACTACGAGCAGTACTTC
NA	NA	TRBV6-5	TRBJ2-1	CASSYGTYNEQFF	TGTGCCAGCAGTTACGGAACCTACAATGAGCAGTTCTTC
NA	NA	TRBV5-4	TRBJ2-1	CASSGGLYHEQFF	TGTGCCAGCAGCGGGGGACTTTACCATGAGCAGTTCTTC
few	NA	TRBV13	TRBJ1-2	CASSPAGSNYGYTF	TGTGCCAGCAGCCCCGCAGGGTCCAACTATGGCTACACCTTC
NA	TRBD1	TRBV7-9	TRBJ2-2	CASSRGQATNTGELFF	TGTGCCAGCAGCAGGGGACAGGCCACGAACACCGGGGAGCTGTTTTTT
NA	NA	TRBV2	TRBJ2-3	CASSEFLAVHTDTQYF	TGTGCCAGCAGTGAATTTTTGGCTGTTCACACAGATACGCAGTATTTT
once	TRBD2	TRBV27	TRBJ2-1	CASSPRGGNNEQFF	TGTGCCAGCAGTCCCCGCGGGGGGAACAATGAGCAGTTCTTC
NA	TRBD1	TRBV2	TRBJ1-1	CASSDTGTGKNTEAFF	TGTGCCAGCAGTGATACCGGGACAGGGAAGAACACTGAAGCTTTCTTT